This T cell receptor (beta chain) was profiled in a study of graft-versus-host responses after intestinal transplantation. Study at large: Tacrolimus and steroids were given for two to three years to all recipients after anti-thymocyte globulin induction. Overall study results and limits: Present in recipient marrow, GvH clones included some that appeared first in ileum or blood.

Turning to this clone: The antigen is not known.

Libraries were prepared by immunoSEQ multiplex PCR; TCRdb keeps only in-frame clonotypes and omits some of them. Of 95,000 to 110,000 clones detected, roughly 87% appear once; the ten largest clones hold around 0.73%. Sequencing was performed on unstimulated CD4+ T cells sorted from spleen or lymph node cells, taken before transplant. The clonotype originates from a human donor who was the organ donor for an intestinal transplant.

CDR3 amino acids: CASSRSGQMNTEAFF. CDR3 sequence (DNA): TGCGCCAGCAGTCGGTCGGGTCAGATGAACACTGAAGCTTTCTTT. The chain uses TRBV5-1 and TRBJ1-1; D ambiguous. Germline V gene data show CDR1 as SGHRS and CDR2 as YFSETQ. The V end was cut by 5 bases, the J end by 0 bases, with 14 bases between. The CDR3 runs to 15 residues.